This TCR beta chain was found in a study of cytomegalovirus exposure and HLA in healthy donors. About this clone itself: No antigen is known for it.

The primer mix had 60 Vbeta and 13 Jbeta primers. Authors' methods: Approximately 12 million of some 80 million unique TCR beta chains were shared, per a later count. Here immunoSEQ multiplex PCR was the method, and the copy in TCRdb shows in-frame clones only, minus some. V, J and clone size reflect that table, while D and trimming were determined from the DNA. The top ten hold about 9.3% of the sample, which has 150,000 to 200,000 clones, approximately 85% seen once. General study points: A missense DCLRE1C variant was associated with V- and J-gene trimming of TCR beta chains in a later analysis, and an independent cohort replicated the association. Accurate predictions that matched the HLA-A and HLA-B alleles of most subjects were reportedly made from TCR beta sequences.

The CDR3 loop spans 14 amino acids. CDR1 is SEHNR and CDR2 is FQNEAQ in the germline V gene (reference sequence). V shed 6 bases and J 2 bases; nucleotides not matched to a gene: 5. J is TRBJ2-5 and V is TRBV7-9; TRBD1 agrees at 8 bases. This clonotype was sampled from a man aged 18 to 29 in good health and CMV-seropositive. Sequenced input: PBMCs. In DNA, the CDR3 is TGTGCCAGCAGAACAGGGGGTGTTCAAGAGACCCAGTACTTC. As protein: CASRTGGVQETQYF.